This T cell receptor (beta chain) is drawn from a study of blood T cell repertoires in COVID-19. About the study: T cells, B-cell-depleted T cells, or PBMCs provided the cDNA or gDNA that served as material.

Original handling: How many nucleated cells were present was estimated from reference gene primer amplification. The repertoire was sequenced with immunoSEQ multiplex PCR; TCRdb's copy has only in-frame clones and lacks some. D and trimming were read from the DNA, whereas the V and J calls and clone size are those reported in that table. Here the sample spans about 50,000 clones, around 80% being singletons. This receptor was taken from a man aged 70 or older with acute or convalescent COVID-19. The sequencing input was peripheral blood.

CDR3 nucleotides: TGTGCCAGCAGCTTAGATCTAAACTATGGCTACACCTTC. Translation gives CASSLDLNYGYTF. The chain carries TRBV11-2 and TRBJ1-2; D gene uncertain. This CDR3 has 13 residues. Germline V gene sequence: CDR1 SGHAT, CDR2 FQNNGV. Between the trimmed V and J ends, which lost 0 bases and 2 bases, there was a span of 4 bases.